Presented here are 16 T cell receptor beta chains from one specimen sequenced in a study of shared clonotypes between healthy human individuals. Produced via immunoSEQ multiplex PCR; TCRdb's table is partial and in-frame only. The repertoire consists of 2 million to 2.5 million clones, with 90% to 97% occurring once and the leading ten covering over 0.1%. The sequenced sample consisted of naive CD4+ T cells sorted from blood. As to subset: CD45RA+ positively selected. Source of these receptors: a man younger than 35 in good health.

The CDR3 here is CASSLGPAGTEAFF. CDR3 in DNA: TGTGCCAGCAGCCTGGGACCAGCGGGCACTGAAGCTTTCTTT. The chain links TRBV7-8 to TRBJ1-1, with a possible D match to TRBD1 (5 bases). This CDR3 region has 14 residues. V was cut by 5 bases and J by 4 bases, with 14 bases left in between. Germline V lookup: CDR1 SGHVS, CDR2 FQNEAQ.

V and J are TRBV7-8 and TRBJ1-6; the D gene is possibly TRBD1 (5 bases). From germline, CDR1 is SGHVS and CDR2 FQNEAQ. Trimming removed 1 base from V and 9 bases from J, with 13 bases in between. The CDR3 runs 15 residues. The CDR3 loop reads CASSLGAGVGSPLHF. The CDR3 DNA reads TGTGCCAGCAGCTTAGGGGCGGGGGTAGGTTCACCCCTCCACTTT.

The gene calls are TRBV7-9 and TRBJ2-3, with D unresolved. V dropped 3 bases and J dropped 4 bases, with 20 bases sitting between them. The germline CDR1 and CDR2 sequences are SEHNR and FQNEAQ (reference sequence). This CDR3 is built from 17 residues. The CDR3 region is CASSFAVVGSGPDTQYF. The CDR3 DNA reads TGTGCCAGCAGCTTTGCGGTAGTCGGGTCTGGTCCAGATACGCAGTATTTT.

This clone was counted once. The chain carries TRBV2 and TRBJ1-5; D remains unclear. CDR1 is SNHLY and CDR2 is FYNNEI in the germline V gene. Between the trimmed V and J ends, which lost 6 bases and 3 bases, there was a span of 12 bases. The CDR3 spans 14 residues. The CDR3 spells CASRLTEVNQPQHF. The CDR3 nucleotides are TGTGCCAGCAGGCTGACGGAGGTCAATCAGCCCCAGCATTTT.

The rearrangement joins TRBV6-6 to TRBJ2-3, with D tentatively TRBD1 (5 bases). V gave up 0 bases and J gave up 1 base, with 8 bases separating them. Looked up from germline, CDR1 is MNHNY and CDR2 is SVGAGI (reference sequence). The CDR3 sequence is 15 residues long. The CDR3 coding sequence is TGTGCCAGCAGTTACTCGGGCAGGGGCACAGATACGCAGTATTTT. As protein: CASSYSGRGTDTQYF.

This clone was seen once. Other nucleotide sequences from this sample produce the same CDR3. The rearrangement joins TRBV6-6 to TRBJ1-3; 7 bases are shared with TRBD1. V was pared by 4 bases and J by 4 bases, with 4 bases of the junction left unmatched. CDR3 length equals 14 residues. Germline-derived CDR1 and CDR2 are MNHNY and SVGAGI (reference sequence). This CDR3 reads CASSWGDSGNTIYF. The CDR3 DNA sequence: TGTGCCAGCAGTTGGGGGGACAGCGGAAACACCATATATTTT.

This chain joins TRBV14 and TRBJ1-1, with TRBD1 as a possible D gene (5 bases). CDR1 and CDR2 from the germline V gene are SGHDN and FVKESK. The ends were cut back, 3 bases at V and 5 bases at J, with 16 bases in the middle. The CDR3 has 15 amino acids. The CDR3 is CASSQGRRMRTEAFF. CDR3 bases: TGTGCCAGCAGCCAGGGACGGAGGATGAGGACTGAAGCTTTCTTT.

The rearrangement joins TRBV5-1 to TRBJ2-7, with TRBD1 identical over 8 bases. The CDR3 consists of 12 residues. Unmatched junction bases numbered 8, after V lost 6 bases and J lost 9 bases. Germline values: CDR1 SGHRS, CDR2 YFSETQ. Here the CDR3 DNA reads TGCGCCAGCAACGGACAGGGCGGAGGGCAGTACTTC. Amino acid sequence: CASNGQGGGQYF.

This clone was recorded once. This sequence joins TRBV4-3 and TRBJ2-7; weak D call: TRBD1 (6 bases). The germline V and J ends were trimmed by 1 base and 5 bases, with 12 bases remaining between them. The CDR3 totals 14 residues. Germline CDR1 is LGHNA and CDR2 is YSLEER. The CDR3 region is CASSQVGGSNEQYF. CDR3 coding DNA: TGCGCCAGCAGCCAAGTAGGGGGATCCAACGAGCAGTACTTC.

Concerning this clone: Other DNA sequences within the sample encode an identical CDR3. This chain links TRBV5-1 with TRBJ2-3; D perhaps matches TRBD1 (5 bases). This CDR3 spans 14 amino acids. The V gene lost 1 base and the J gene lost 3 bases, with 9 bases spanning the gap. CDR1 is SGHRS and CDR2 is YFSETQ in the germline V gene. The CDR3 region is CASSLPTGTDTQYF. As DNA, the CDR3 is TGCGCCAGCAGCTTGCCCACAGGAACAGATACGCAGTATTTT.

The genes are TRBV18 and TRBJ2-3, with no clear D. Trimming cost V 1 base and J 0 bases, with 11 bases left between them. The CDR3 spans 16 residues. Germline-derived CDR1 and CDR2 are KGHSH and LQKENI. The CDR3 nucleotides are TGTGCCAGCTCACCACAGGGCCAGCGCAGCACAGATACGCAGTATTTT. Amino acids: CASSPQGQRSTDTQYF.

The J gene is TRBJ2-5, the V gene TRBV29-1; D could derive from TRBD1 or TRBD2 (5 bases each). V dropped 4 bases and J dropped 6 bases, with 9 bases sitting between them. Germline CDR1 and CDR2: SQVTM and ANQGSEA. The length of the CDR3 is 11 residues. CDR3 protein: CSVGGEKTQYF. CDR3 nucleotides: TGCAGCGTTGGAGGGGAAAAGACCCAGTACTTC.

This sequence joins TRBV2 and TRBJ2-2, with TRBD1 as a possible D gene (5 bases). CDR3 length: 13 amino acids. Germline CDR1 reads SNHLY; CDR2 reads FYNNEI. The DNA of the CDR3 is TGTGCTTCAGGGCTGAGGAACACCGGGGAGCTGTTTTTT. The encoded protein is CASGLRNTGELFF.

The chain joins TRBV7-8 to TRBJ1-5; D remains unclear. This CDR3 has 16 residues. With 2 bases removed from V and 3 bases from J, the gap between germline ends came to 14 bases. CDR1 is SGHVS and CDR2 is FQNEAQ in the germline V gene. CDR3 nucleotides: TGTGCCAGCAGCTTAAAGGGCCGGGCGGACAATCAGCCCCAGCATTTT. Residues: CASSLKGRADNQPQHF.

The chain links TRBV5-1 to TRBJ2-7; D might be TRBD1 (7 bases). The V and J ends lost 0 bases and 0 bases respectively, with 13 bases between them. Germline V gene sequence: CDR1 SGHRS, CDR2 YFSETQ. This CDR3 comprises 16 residues. This chain's CDR3 is CASSLAGGYSSYEQYF. CDR3 sequence (DNA): TGCGCCAGCAGCTTGGCAGGGGGGTATAGCTCCTACGAGCAGTACTTC.

The chain has TRBV27 and TRBJ2-7, with no clear D. V was clipped by 6 bases and J by 1 base, with 16 bases between them. The CDR3 runs 15 residues. The V gene's germline CDR1 is MNHEY and CDR2 SMNVEV (reference sequence). The CDR3 loop is CASRLDFAGSYEQYF. The CDR3 nucleotides are TGTGCCAGCAGGCTAGACTTCGCAGGATCCTACGAGCAGTACTTC.